Below, 17 T cell receptor beta chains from the same sample are listed, as sequenced in a study of T cell repertoires in cytomegalovirus infection. MiXCR was run by TCRdb on the reads, yielding one entry per CDR3 protein. Among roughly 500,000 distinct CDR3 sequences listed, about 11% were seen once. Sequenced sample: PBMCs. Every receptor here comes from a human donor in good health (CMV status not recorded). Some clones in this sample may be carry-over from other donors' samples.

The chain carries TRBV18 and TRBJ1-6, with D tentatively TRBD1 (6 bases). Germline V gene data show CDR1 as KGHSH and CDR2 as LQKENI. Trimming took off 6 bases at V and 5 bases at J, with 14 bases between the two ends. The CDR3 contains 15 residues. In nucleotides, the CDR3 is TGTGCCAGCTCTCTAGACAGGACCGATAATTCACCCCTCCACTTT. Protein: CASSLDRTDNSPLHF.

This clonotype has ten or more counts. The chain links TRBV12-3 or TRBV12-4 to TRBJ2-7; TRBD1 matches 7 bases. The junction had 8 bases not matched to a gene; V was cut back by 7 bases and J by 5 bases. The CDR3 sequence is 13 residues long. CDR3 nucleotides: TGTGCCAGCACATACAGGGGACCGGACGAGCAGTACTTC. This encodes CASTYRGPDEQYF.

This clonotype has ten or more counts. The genes are TRBV7-2 and TRBJ2-5; the D is unclear. Trimming stripped 1 base from V and 5 bases from J, with 11 bases between. Germline V gene lookup returns CDR1 SGHTA and CDR2 FQGNSA. The CDR3 spans 14 residues. Here the CDR3 reads CASSLDRVGETQYF. CDR3 nucleotides: TGTGCCAGCAGCTTAGATCGGGTGGGGGAGACCCAGTACTTC.

This clonotype was observed many times. J is TRBJ1-2 and V is TRBV15; no clear D. The CDR3 spans 14 residues. The V end was cut by 5 bases, the J end by 4 bases, with 14 bases between. Germline-derived CDR1 and CDR2 are LNHNV and YYDKDF (reference sequence). CDR3 in amino acids: CATSGGGGLYGYTF. CDR3 sequence (DNA): TGTGCCACCAGCGGCGGTGGCGGGCTCTATGGCTACACCTTC.

The chain has TRBV28 and TRBJ2-3, with 7 bases that match TRBD1. Per the germline V gene, CDR1 is MDHEN and CDR2 is SYDVKM. V gave up 0 bases and J gave up 6 bases; unmatched junction bases: 12. The length of the CDR3 is 17 residues. Here the CDR3 reads CASSLWGTALLRDTQYF. The CDR3 DNA is TGTGCCAGCAGTTTATGGGGGACAGCCCTCTTAAGGGATACGCAGTATTTT.

This clonotype occurred many times. This chain links TRBV12-3 or TRBV12-4 with TRBJ2-5; 7 nucleotides align to TRBD2. The CDR3 length is 17 residues. The junction had 16 bases not matched to a gene; V was cut back by 4 bases and J by 5 bases. The CDR3 DNA reads as TGTGCCAGCAGTTCACCTGGGCTAGCGGTCGAGGGGGAGACCCAGTACTTC. This encodes CASSSPGLAVEGETQYF.

This clonotype was seen many times. This chain links TRBV10-3 with TRBJ2-7, with 13 bases lining up with TRBD2. CDR3 length: 14 amino acids. CDR1 ENHRY and CDR2 SYGVKD come from the germline V gene. V lost 9 bases and J lost 0; bases outside the gene matches: 2. The CDR3 DNA is TGTGCCATAGGGACTAGCGGGATCTCCTACGAGCAGTACTTC. Residues: CAIGTSGISYEQYF.

The rearrangement links TRBV7-4 to TRBJ1-6; D may be TRBD1 (6 bases). This CDR3 is built from 12 residues. Germline values: CDR1 SGHVT, CDR2 SQSDAQ. Trimming took off 5 bases at V and 9 bases at J, with 8 bases between the two ends. The CDR3 loop is CASSPGVSPLHF. CDR3 bases: TGTGCCAGCAGCCCAGGGGTTTCACCCCTCCACTTT.

This clonotype has at least ten counts. The chain carries TRBV19 and TRBJ1-4; maybe TRBD1 (5 bases). Germline V gives CDR1 LNHDA, CDR2 SQIVND (reference sequence). The CDR3 consists of 16 residues. The ends were cut back, 3 bases at V and 0 bases at J, with 11 bases in the middle. CDR3 nucleotides: TGTGCCAGTAGTATGACAGCGACCGCAACTAATGAAAAACTGTTTTTT. This encodes CASSMTATATNEKLFF.

This clonotype was observed many times. V and J are TRBV7-9 and TRBJ2-1; 7 bases line up with TRBD2. V lost 4 bases, J lost 5 bases, and 5 bases stayed unmatched. The germline CDR1 and CDR2 sequences are SEHNR and FQNEAQ (reference sequence). The CDR3 contains 14 residues. DNA of the CDR3: TGTGCCAGCAGCTCACCCGGGACTAACAATGAGCAGTTCTTC. Its protein product is CASSSPGTNNEQFF. Based on the CDR3 plus reference TRBV7-9 and TRBJ2-1, the full variable domain is DTGVSQNPRHKITKRGQNVTFRCDPISEHNRLYWYRQTLGQGPEFLTYFQNEAQLEKSRLLSDRFSAERPKGSFSTLEIQRTEQGDSAMYLCASSSPGTNNEQFFGPGTRLTVL.

The table lists this clonotype with a few counts. V usage is TRBV6-5 and J usage is TRBJ1-2; the D is unclear. Germline lookup yields CDR1 MNHEY and CDR2 SVGAGI. The CDR3 sequence is 15 residues long. V lost 0 bases and J 3 bases, leaving 11 bases between the germline ends. The chain's CDR3 is CASSYSNSLYYGYTF. The CDR3 coding sequence is TGTGCCAGCAGTTACTCGAACAGCCTCTACTATGGCTACACCTTC.

This chain links TRBV27 with TRBJ1-1, with no clear D. CDR3 size: 14 residues. Germline assignment: CDR1 MNHEY and CDR2 SMNVEV (reference sequence). V was shortened by 2 bases and J by 4 bases, with 11 bases between the two germline ends. The CDR3 nucleotides read TGTGCCAGCAGTTTAGGCAGTTGGCGCACTGAAGCTTTCTTT. This gives the protein CASSLGSWRTEAFF.

This clonotype occurred a few times. V usage is TRBV2 and J usage is TRBJ1-1; D is ambiguous. V was cut by 8 bases and J by 0 bases, with 10 bases left in between. Looked up from germline, CDR1 is SNHLY and CDR2 is FYNNEI. The CDR3 totals 13 residues. The CDR3 DNA is TGTGCCAGCCCCCGTGAGGTGAACACTGAAGCTTTCTTT. It is translated as CASPREVNTEAFF. Supplemented by reference TRBV2 and TRBJ1-1, the full variable domain reads EPEVTQTPSHQVTQMGQEVILRCVPISNHLYFYWYRQILGQKVEFLVSFYNNEISEKSEIFDDQFSVERPDGSNFTLKIRSTKLEDSAMYFCASPREVNTEAFFGQGTRLTVV.

The sample holds many counts of this clonotype. The chain uses TRBV6-2 or TRBV6-3 and TRBJ2-2; 9 bases map to TRBD2. CDR1 is MNHEY, CDR2 SVGEGT, per germline. V trimming: 5 bases; J trimming: 0 bases; junction bases outside the gene matches: 13. The CDR3 consists of 19 residues. CDR3 loop: CASSDRTSAKFANTGELFF. The CDR3 coding sequence is TGTGCCAGCAGTGACCGGACTAGCGCAAAATTCGCGAACACCGGGGAGCTGTTTTTT.

Note on this clonotype: This sequence may be a read error, since a much larger clone differs from it by one base. The V gene is TRBV24-1, the J gene TRBJ1-5, with D unresolved. Germline V gene sequence: CDR1 KGHDR, CDR2 SFDVKD. The CDR3 contains 14 residues. The CDR3 nucleotides read TGTGCCACCAGTGATATGACTAGCATTCAGCCCCAGCATTTT. Its translation: CATSDMTSIQPQHF.

This clonotype was counted at least ten times. This CDR3 is CASSTRRMNTEAFF. In DNA form, the CDR3 reads TGTGCCAGCAGCACCAGACGGATGAACACTGAAGCTTTCTTT. The J gene is TRBJ1-1, the V gene TRBV7-8; D uncertain. Trimming cost V 5 bases and J 0 bases, with 10 bases left between them. Germline-derived CDR1 and CDR2 are SGHVS and FQNEAQ. This CDR3 contains 14 residues.

This chain joins TRBV11-2 and TRBJ2-2; tentatively, D is TRBD1 (6 bases). This CDR3 is built from 16 residues. V was shortened by 5 bases and J by 3 bases, with 16 bases between the two germline ends. Germline assignment: CDR1 SGHAT and CDR2 FQNNGV. The CDR3 spells CASSLGQRAYTGELFF. As DNA, the CDR3 is TGTGCCAGCAGCCTAGGACAGAGGGCCTACACCGGGGAGCTGTTTTTT.